The TCR beta chain under discussion was sequenced for a study of T cells after yellow fever vaccination. There are a few counts of this clonotype. TCRdb fed the 5' RACE reads into MiXCR, producing one record per CDR3 protein. The sample has roughly 74,000 distinct CDR3 sequences; more than 5.5% are singletons. The sequences come from CD8+ T cells sorted from PBMCs, collected 5 days after the first yellow fever vaccination. This clonotype was sampled from a man aged 18 to 29 who received the YFV17D yellow fever vaccine.

The CDR3 DNA is TGTGCCAGCAGCCGACCTAGCGGGGGGGTTAACACCGGGGAGCTGTTTTTT. Translating gives CASSRPSGGVNTGELFF. V is TRBV7-3 and J is TRBJ2-2, with 12 bases identical to TRBD2. Germline CDR1 SGHTA, CDR2 FQGTGA. This CDR3 comprises 17 residues. V shed 5 bases and J 2 bases; nucleotides not matched to a gene: 6.